This TCR beta chain emerged from a study of blood T cell repertoires in COVID-19. Method: immunoSEQ multiplex PCR; TCRdb's copy keeps in-frame clones and lacks some. The sample shows hundreds of thousands of clones, around 84% of them seen only once. Input material: PBMCs or T cells enriched from blood (not recorded which). This receptor was taken from a man aged 25-45 years with acute COVID-19.

The CDR3 region has the DNA TGCAGTGCTCCCTGGGGGGGTGAAGCTTTCTTT. This encodes CSAPWGGEAFF. V and J are TRBV20-1 and TRBJ1-1; a weak D match, TRBD1 (5 bases). Germline CDR1 reads DFQATT; CDR2 reads SNEGSKA (reference sequence). V shed 5 bases and J shed 7 bases, with 11 bases lying between them. The CDR3 runs 11 residues.